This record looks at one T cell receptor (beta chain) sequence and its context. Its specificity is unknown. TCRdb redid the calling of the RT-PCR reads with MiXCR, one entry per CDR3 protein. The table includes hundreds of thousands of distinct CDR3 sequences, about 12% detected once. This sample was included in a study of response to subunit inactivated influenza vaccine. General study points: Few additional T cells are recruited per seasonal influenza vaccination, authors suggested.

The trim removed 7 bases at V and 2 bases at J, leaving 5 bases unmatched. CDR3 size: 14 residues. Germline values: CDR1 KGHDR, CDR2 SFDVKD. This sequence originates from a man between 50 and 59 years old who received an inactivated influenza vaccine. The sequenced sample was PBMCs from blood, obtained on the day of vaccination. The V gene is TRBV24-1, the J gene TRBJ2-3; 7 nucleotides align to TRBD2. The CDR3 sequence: CATRGGGITDTQYF. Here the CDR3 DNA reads TGTGCCACCAGGGGGGGGGGGATCACAGATACGCAGTATTTT.